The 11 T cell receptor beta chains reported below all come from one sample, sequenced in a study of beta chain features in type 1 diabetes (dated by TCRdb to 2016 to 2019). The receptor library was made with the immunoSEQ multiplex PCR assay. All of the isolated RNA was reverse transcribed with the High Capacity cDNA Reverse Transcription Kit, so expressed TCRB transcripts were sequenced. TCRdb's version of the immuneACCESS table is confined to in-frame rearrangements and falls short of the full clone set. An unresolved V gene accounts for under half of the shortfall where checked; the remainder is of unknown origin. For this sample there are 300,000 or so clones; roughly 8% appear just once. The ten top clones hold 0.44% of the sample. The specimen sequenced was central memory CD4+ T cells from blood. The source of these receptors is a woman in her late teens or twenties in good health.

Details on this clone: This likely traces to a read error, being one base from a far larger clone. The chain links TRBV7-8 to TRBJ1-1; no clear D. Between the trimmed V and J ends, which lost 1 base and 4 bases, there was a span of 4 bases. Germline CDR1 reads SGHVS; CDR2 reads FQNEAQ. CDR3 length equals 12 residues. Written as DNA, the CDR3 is TGTGCCAGCAGCTTAGTGTTCACTGAAGCTTTCTTT. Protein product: CASSLVFTEAFF. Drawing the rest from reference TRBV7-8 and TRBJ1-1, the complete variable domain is GAGVSQSPRYKVAKRGQDVALRCDPISGHVSLFWYQQALGQGPEFLTYFQNEAQLDKSGLPSDRFFAERPEGSVSTLKIQRTQQEDSAVYLCASSLVFTEAFFGQGTRLTVV.

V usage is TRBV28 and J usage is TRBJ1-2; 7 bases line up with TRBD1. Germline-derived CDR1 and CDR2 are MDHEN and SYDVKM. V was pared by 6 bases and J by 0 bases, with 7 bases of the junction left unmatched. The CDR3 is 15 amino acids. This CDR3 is CASRPRGRTNYGYTF. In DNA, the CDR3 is TGTGCCAGCAGGCCCAGGGGGAGAACTAACTATGGCTACACCTTC.

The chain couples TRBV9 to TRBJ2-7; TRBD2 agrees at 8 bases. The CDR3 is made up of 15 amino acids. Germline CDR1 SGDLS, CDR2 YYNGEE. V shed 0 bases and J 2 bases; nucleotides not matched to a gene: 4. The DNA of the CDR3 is TGTGCCAGCAGCGTAGCTGGAGCGGGAGCCTACGAGCAGTACTTC. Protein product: CASSVAGAGAYEQYF.

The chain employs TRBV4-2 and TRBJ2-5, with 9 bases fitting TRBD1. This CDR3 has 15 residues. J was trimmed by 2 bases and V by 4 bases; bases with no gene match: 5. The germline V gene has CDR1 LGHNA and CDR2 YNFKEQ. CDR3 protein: CASSLMDRGQETQYF. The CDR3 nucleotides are TGTGCCAGCAGCCTTATGGACAGGGGACAAGAGACCCAGTACTTC.

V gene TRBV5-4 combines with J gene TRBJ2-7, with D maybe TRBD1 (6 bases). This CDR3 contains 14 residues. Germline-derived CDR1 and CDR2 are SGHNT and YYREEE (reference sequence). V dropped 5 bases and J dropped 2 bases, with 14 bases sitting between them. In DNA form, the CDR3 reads TGTGCCAGCAGTTCCGGGACAAATCCCTACGAGCAGTACTTC. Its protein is CASSSGTNPYEQYF.

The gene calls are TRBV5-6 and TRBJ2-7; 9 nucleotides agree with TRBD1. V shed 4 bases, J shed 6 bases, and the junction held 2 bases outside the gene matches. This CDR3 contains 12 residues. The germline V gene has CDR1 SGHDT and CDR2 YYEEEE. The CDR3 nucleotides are TGTGCCAGCAGCGAACAGGGGGCCGAGCAGTACTTC. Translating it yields CASSEQGAEQYF. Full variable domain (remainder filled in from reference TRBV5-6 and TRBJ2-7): DAGVTQSPTHLIKTRGQQVTLRCSPKSGHDTVSWYQQALGQGPQFIFQYYEEEERQRGNFPDRFSGHQFPNYSSELNVNALLLGDSALYLCASSEQGAEQYFGPGTRLTVT.

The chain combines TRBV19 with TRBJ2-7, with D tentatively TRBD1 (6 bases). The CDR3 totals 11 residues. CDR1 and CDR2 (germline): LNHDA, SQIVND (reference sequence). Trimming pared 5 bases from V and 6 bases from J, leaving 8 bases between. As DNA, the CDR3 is TGTGCCAGTAGTTTGGACAGCGAGCAGTACTTC. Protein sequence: CASSLDSEQYF.

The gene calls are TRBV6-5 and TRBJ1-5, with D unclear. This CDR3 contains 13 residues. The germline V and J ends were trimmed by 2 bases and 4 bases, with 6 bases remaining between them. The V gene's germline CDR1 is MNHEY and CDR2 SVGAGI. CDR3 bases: TGTGCCAGCAGTTACACCCGGAATCAGCCCCAGCATTTT. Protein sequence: CASSYTRNQPQHF.

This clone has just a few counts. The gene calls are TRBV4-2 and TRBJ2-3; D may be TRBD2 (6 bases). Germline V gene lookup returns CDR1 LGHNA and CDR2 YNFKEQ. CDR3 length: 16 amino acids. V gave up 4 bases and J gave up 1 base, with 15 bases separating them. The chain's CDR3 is CASSPGSGGGTDTQYF. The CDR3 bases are TGTGCCAGCAGCCCCGGTAGCGGAGGGGGCACAGATACGCAGTATTTT.

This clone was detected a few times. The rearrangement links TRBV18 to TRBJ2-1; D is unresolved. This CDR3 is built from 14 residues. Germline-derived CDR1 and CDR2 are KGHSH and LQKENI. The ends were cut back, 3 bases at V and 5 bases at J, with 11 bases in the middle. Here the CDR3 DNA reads TGTGCCAGCTCACCCGTCCAGAGAGACAATGAGCAGTTCTTC. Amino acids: CASSPVQRDNEQFF.

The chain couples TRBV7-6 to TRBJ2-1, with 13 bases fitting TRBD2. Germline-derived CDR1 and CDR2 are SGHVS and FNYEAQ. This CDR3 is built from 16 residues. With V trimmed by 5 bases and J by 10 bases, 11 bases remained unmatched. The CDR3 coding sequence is TGTGCCAGCAGCCCCCGCGGACTAGCGGGAGTAGGGGAGCAGTTCTTC. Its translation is CASSPRGLAGVGEQFF.